This section outlines one T cell receptor (beta chain) sequence together with its context. What it binds is not known. The data originate from a study of T-cell memory formation after mild COVID-19. Overall study findings and caveats: SARS-CoV-2 specificity of second-wave clones peaking day 37 was unconfirmed.

The CDR3 spans 15 residues. CDR1 and CDR2 (germline): SNHLY, FYNNEI. V gave up 7 bases and J gave up 0 bases; unmatched junction bases: 5. TCRdb re-analysed the 5' RACE reads in MiXCR, keeping a single row per CDR3 protein. Among hundreds of thousands of distinct CDR3 sequences listed, about 22% were seen once. The sequence derives from an adult woman who had mild COVID-19 (a few samples of this study predate the infection). Cell type and time point are not known. Sequences were obtained from PBMCs or a T cell subset sorted from them (not recorded which). V and J are TRBV2 and TRBJ1-3; TRBD1 matches at 8 bases. The CDR3 sequence is CASTGQALSGNTIYF. CDR3 coding DNA: TGTGCCAGCACGGGACAGGCTCTCTCTGGAAACACCATATATTTT.